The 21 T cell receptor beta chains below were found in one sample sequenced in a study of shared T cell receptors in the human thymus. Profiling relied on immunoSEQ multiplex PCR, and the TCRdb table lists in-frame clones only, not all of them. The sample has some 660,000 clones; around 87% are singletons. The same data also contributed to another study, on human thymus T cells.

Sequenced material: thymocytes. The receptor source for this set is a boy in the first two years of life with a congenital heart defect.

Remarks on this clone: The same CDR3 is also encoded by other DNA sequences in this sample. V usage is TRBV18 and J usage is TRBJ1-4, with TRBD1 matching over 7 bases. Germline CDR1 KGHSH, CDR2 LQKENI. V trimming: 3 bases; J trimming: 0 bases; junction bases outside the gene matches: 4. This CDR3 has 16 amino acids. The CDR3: CASSPGQEATNEKLFF. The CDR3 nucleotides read TGTGCCAGCTCACCCGGACAGGAGGCAACTAATGAAAAACTGTTTTTT.

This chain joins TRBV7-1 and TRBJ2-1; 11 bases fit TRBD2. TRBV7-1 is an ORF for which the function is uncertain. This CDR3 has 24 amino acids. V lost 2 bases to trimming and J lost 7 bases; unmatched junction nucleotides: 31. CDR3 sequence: CASSSRMCVGKSLAGGLVVNEQFF. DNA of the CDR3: TGTGCCAGCAGCTCACGGATGTGTGTAGGTAAAAGTCTAGCGGGAGGACTAGTCGTGAATGAGCAGTTCTTC.

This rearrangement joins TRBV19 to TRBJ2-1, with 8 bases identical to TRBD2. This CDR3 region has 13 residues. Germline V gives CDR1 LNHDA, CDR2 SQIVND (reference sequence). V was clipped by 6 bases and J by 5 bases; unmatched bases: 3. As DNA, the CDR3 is TGTGCCAGTAGGGAAGCGGGAGACAATGAGCAGTTCTTC. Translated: CASREAGDNEQFF. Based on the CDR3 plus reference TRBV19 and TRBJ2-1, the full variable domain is DGGITQSPKYLFRKEGQNVTLSCEQNLNHDAMYWYRQDPGQGLRLIYYSQIVNDFQKGDIAEGYSVSREKKESFPLTVTSAQKNPTAFYLCASREAGDNEQFFGPGTRLTVL.

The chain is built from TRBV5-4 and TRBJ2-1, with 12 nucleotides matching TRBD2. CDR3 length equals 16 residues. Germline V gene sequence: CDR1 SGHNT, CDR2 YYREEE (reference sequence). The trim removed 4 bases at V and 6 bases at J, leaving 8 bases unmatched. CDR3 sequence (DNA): TGTGCCAGCAGCAAAAGGACTAGCGGGAAAGGCAATGAGCAGTTCTTC. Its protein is CASSKRTSGKGNEQFF. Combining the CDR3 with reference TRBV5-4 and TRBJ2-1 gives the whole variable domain ETGVTQSPTHLIKTRGQQVTLRCSSQSGHNTVSWYQQALGQGPQFIFQYYREEENGRGNFPPRFSGLQFPNYSSELNVNALELDDSALYLCASSKRTSGKGNEQFFGPGTRLTVL.

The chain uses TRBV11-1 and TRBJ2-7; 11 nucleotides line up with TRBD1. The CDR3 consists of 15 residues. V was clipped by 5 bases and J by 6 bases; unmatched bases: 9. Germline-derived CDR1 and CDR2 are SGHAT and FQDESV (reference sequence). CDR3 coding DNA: TGTGCCAGCAGCCCGAGGACAGGGGGCGCGGCCGAGCAGTACTTC. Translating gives CASSPRTGGAAEQYF.

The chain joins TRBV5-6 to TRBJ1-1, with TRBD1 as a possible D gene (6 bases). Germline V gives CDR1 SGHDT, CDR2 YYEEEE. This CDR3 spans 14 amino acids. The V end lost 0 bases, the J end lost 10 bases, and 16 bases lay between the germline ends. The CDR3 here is CASSLGTGGQGAFF. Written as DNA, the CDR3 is TGTGCCAGCAGCTTGGGCACGGGGGGGCAAGGAGCTTTCTTT.

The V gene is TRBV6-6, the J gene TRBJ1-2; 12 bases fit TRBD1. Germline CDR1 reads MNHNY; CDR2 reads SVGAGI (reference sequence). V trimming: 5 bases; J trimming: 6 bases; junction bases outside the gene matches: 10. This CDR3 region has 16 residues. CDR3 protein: CASSQGQGASLDGYTF. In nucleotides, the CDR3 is TGTGCCAGCAGTCAGGGACAGGGGGCGAGTCTTGATGGCTACACCTTC.

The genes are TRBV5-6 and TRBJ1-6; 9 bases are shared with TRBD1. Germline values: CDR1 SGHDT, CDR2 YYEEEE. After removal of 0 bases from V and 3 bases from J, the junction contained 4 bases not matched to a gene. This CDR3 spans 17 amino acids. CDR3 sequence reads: CASSLVGQGRYNSPLHF. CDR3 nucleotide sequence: TGTGCCAGCAGCTTGGTGGGACAGGGACGCTATAATTCACCCCTCCACTTT.

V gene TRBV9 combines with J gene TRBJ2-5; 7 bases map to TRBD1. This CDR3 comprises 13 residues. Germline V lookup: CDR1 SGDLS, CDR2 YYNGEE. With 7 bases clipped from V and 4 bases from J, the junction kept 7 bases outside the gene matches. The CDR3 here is CASGTPGGETQYF. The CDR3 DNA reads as TGTGCCAGCGGGACGCCAGGGGGAGAGACCCAGTACTTC. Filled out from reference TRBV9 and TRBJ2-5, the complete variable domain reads DSGVTQTPKHLITATGQRVTLRCSPRSGDLSVYWYQQSLDQGLQFLIQYYNGEERAKGNILERFSAQQFPDLHSELNLSSLELGDSALYFCASGTPGGETQYFGPGTRLLVL.

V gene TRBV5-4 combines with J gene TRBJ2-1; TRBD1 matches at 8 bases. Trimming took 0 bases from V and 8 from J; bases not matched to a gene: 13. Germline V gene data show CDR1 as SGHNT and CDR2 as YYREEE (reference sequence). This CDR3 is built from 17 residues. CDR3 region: CASSLGAPGGLLDEQFF. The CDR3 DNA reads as TGTGCCAGCAGCTTGGGCGCACCAGGGGGCCTTTTAGATGAGCAGTTCTTC.

CDR3 coding DNA: TGCGCCAGCAGCCTCCTGGGACTAGTAATAGGTACCGTATCTCATGAGCAGTTCTTC. Translation: CASSLLGLVIGTVSHEQFF. This chain connects TRBV5-1 to TRBJ2-1, with 8 bases aligning to TRBD2. This CDR3 has 19 amino acids. The V and J ends lost 4 bases and 8 bases, in that order; junction bases with no gene match: 23. Germline CDR1 is SGHRS and CDR2 is YFSETQ.

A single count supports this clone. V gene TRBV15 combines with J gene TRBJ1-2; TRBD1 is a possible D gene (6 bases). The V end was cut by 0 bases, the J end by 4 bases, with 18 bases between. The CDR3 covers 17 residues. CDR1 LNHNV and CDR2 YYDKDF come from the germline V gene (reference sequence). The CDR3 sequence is CATSRDLPGQRGYGYTF. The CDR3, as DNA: TGTGCCACCAGCAGAGACCTCCCGGGACAAAGGGGCTATGGCTACACCTTC. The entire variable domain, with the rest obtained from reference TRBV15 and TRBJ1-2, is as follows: DAMVIQNPRYQVTQFGKPVTLSCSQTLNHNVMYWYQQKSSQAPKLLFHYYDKDFNNEADTPDNFQSRRPNTSFCFLDIRSPGLGDTAMYLCATSRDLPGQRGYGYTFGSGTRLTVV.

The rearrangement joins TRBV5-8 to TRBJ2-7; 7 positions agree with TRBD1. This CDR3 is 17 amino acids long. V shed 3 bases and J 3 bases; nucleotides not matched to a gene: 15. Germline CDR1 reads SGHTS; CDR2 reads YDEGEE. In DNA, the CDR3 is TGTGCCAGCAGCTATCTCTGGGTGGGACAGCCTATCTACGAGCAGTACTTC. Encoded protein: CASSYLWVGQPIYEQYF.

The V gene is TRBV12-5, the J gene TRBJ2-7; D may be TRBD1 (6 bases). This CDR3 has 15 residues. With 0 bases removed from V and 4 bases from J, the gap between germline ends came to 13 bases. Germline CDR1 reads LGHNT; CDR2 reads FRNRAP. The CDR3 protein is CASGLVQGPTYEQYF. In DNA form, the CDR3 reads TGTGCTAGTGGTTTGGTCCAGGGGCCTACTTACGAGCAGTACTTC.

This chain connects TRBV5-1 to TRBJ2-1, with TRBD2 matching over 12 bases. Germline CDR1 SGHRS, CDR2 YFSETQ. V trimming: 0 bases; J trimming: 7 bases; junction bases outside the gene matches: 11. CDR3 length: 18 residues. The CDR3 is CASSLASSGGGGRNEQFF. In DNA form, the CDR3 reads TGCGCCAGCAGCTTGGCGTCTAGCGGGGGGGGAGGGAGGAATGAGCAGTTCTTC.

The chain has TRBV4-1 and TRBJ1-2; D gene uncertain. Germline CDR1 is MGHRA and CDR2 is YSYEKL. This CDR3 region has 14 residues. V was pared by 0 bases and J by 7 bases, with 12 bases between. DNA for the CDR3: TGCGCCAGCAGCCAAGAATTGGGAGGGAGTGGCTACACCTTC. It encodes CASSQELGGSGYTF.

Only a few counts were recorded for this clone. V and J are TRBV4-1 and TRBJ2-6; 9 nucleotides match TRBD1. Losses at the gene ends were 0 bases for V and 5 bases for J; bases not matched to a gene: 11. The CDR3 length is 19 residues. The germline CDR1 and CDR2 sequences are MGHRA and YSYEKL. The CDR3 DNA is TGCGCCAGCAGCCAAGATAGCGACAGGGGGGTCCCCTGGGCCAACGTCCTGACTTTC. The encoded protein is CASSQDSDRGVPWANVLTF.

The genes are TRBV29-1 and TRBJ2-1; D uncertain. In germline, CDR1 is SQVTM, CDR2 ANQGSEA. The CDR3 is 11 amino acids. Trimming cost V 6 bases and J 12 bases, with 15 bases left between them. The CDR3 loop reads CSVPATDGQFF. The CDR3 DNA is TGCAGCGTACCTGCAACAGATGGGCAGTTCTTC.

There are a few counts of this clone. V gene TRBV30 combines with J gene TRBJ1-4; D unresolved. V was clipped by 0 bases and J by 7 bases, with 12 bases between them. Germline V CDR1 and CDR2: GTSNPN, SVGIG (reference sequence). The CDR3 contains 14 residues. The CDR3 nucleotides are TGTGCCTGGAGTGTATTCGGGGATGGTGAAAAACTGTTTTTT. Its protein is CAWSVFGDGEKLFF.

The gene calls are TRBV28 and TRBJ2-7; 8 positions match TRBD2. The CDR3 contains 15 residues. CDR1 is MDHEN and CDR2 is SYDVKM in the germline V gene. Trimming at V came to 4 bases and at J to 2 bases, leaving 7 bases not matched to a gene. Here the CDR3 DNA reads TGTGCCAGCAGTTCTCCCGGGACTAGTGCCTACGAGCAGTACTTC. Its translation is CASSSPGTSAYEQYF.

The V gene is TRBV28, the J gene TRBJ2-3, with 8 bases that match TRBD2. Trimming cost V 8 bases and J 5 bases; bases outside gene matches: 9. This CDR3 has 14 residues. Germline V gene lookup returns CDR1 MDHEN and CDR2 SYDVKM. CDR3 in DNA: TGTGCCAGCCGCCGGGGGGGGTTCCAAGATACGCAGTATTTT. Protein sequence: CASRRGGFQDTQYF.